This TCR beta chain was identified in a study of OX40 agonist ivuxolimab in advanced cancers. Data came from immunoSEQ multiplex PCR; TCRdb stores just in-frame clones and leaves some out. This table holds 40,000 to 45,000 clones, approximately 78% found once. Notes on the study in general: It was not determined which antigens were specifically recognized by the peripheral T cells that had undergone clonal expansion.

Germline trimming cut 4 bases from V and 4 bases from J; bases unmatched to any gene: 5. Looked up from germline, CDR1 is SGHDT and CDR2 is YYEEEE. The CDR3 consists of 14 residues. As to this clone: The antigen is undetermined.

The sequences come from CD4+ or CD8+ T cells sorted from blood, collected in a trial of the OX40 agonist ivuxolimab. The chain couples TRBV5-6 to TRBJ1-1; 9 bases fit TRBD1. This clonotype was obtained from an adult with an advanced solid tumor such as melanoma, head and neck, liver or kidney cancer. The CDR3 coding sequence is TGTGCCAGCAGCCAACAGGGGGCGCGCACTGAAGCTTTCTTT. Translated: CASSQQGARTEAFF.